Listed here is a single T cell receptor (beta chain). What it binds is not known. This CDR3 comprises 15 residues. The germline V gene has CDR1 LNHDA and CDR2 SQIVND (reference sequence). With V trimmed by 5 bases and J by 6 bases, 11 bases remained unmatched. The data originate from a study of cytomegalovirus exposure and HLA in healthy donors. Study-level findings and limits: Researchers reportedly found TCR beta sequences accurately predicted most subjects' HLA-A and HLA-B alleles. Judged likely to be a sequencing artifact was a cluster of highly shared sequence variants.

PCR involved 60 Vbeta and 13 Jbeta primers. The method was immunoSEQ multiplex PCR; TCRdb's version includes in-frame clones alone and lacks a portion of them. The sample has over 150,000 clones, 70% to 85% seen once; the top ten hold 3.7%. The chain employs TRBV19 and TRBJ2-3; 7 bases match TRBD2. What was sequenced was PBMCs. The origin of this receptor is an older woman in good health and CMV-seropositive. CDR3 sequence reads: CASSLGLAEGDTQYF. The CDR3 nucleotides read TGTGCCAGTAGTTTAGGGCTAGCGGAAGGTGATACGCAGTATTTT.